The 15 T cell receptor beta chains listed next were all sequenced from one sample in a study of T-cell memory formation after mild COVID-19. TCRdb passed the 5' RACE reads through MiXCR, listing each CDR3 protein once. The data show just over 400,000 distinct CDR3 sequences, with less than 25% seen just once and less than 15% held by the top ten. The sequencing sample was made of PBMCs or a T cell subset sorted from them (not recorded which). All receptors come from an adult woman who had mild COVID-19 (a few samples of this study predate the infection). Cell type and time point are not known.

CDR3 sequence reads: CASRTGEASPLHF. The CDR3 DNA reads as TGTGCCAGCAGGACAGGGGAGGCTTCACCCCTCCACTTT. J is TRBJ1-6 and V is TRBV12-3 or TRBV12-4; 8 nucleotides agree with TRBD1. V dropped 6 bases and J dropped 9; count of bases not matched to a gene: 4. CDR3 length: 13 residues.

The chain's CDR3 is CASSQGGAGVMNTEAFF. Written as DNA, the CDR3 is TGTGCCAGCAGCCAAGGCGGGGCAGGGGTAATGAACACTGAAGCTTTCTTT. The rearrangement joins TRBV3-1 to TRBJ1-1; a weak D match, TRBD1 (6 bases). This CDR3 region has 17 residues. Looked up from germline, CDR1 is LGHDT and CDR2 is YNNKEL (reference sequence). Trimming cost V 1 base and J 0 bases, with 15 bases left between them.

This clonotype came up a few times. Here the CDR3 reads CASSLWVTAATNEKLFF. As DNA, the CDR3 is TGTGCCAGCAGCTTATGGGTAACAGCTGCAACTAATGAAAAACTGTTTTTT. This chain joins TRBV7-6 and TRBJ1-4; D is unresolved. CDR1 and CDR2 from the germline V gene are SGHVS and FNYEAQ. The V and J ends lost 2 bases and 0 bases respectively, with 13 bases between them. This CDR3 contains 17 residues.

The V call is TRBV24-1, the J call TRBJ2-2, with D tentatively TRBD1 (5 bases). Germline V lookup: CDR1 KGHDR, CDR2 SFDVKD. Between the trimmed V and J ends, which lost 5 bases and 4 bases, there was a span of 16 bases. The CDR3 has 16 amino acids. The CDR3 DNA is TGTGCCACCAGTGGGTCTTTAGGGGCGACCACCGGGGAGCTGTTTTTT. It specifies CATSGSLGATTGELFF.

In DNA, the CDR3 is TGTGCCAGCAGAGCGACAGGGGGGTCAGATACGCAGTATTTT. Translated, it gives CASRATGGSDTQYF. The rearrangement joins TRBV9 to TRBJ2-3; 9 nucleotides line up with TRBD1. Germline V gene data show CDR1 as SGDLS and CDR2 as YYNGEE. The J segment lost 4 bases and the V segment lost 5 bases, leaving 5 bases of the junction unmatched. CDR3 size: 14 residues.

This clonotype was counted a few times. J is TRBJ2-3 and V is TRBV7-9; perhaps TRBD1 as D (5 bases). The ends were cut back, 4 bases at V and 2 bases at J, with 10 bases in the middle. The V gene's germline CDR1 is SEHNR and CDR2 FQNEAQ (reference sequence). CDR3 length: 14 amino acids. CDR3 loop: CASSWAGITDTQYF. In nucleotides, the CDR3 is TGTGCCAGCAGCTGGGCAGGGATCACAGATACGCAGTATTTT.

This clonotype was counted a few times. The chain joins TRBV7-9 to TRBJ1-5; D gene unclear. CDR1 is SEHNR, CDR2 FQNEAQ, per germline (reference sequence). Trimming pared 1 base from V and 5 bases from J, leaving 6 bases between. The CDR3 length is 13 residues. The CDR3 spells CASSLDRYQPQHF. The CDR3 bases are TGTGCCAGCAGCTTAGACCGTTATCAGCCCCAGCATTTT.

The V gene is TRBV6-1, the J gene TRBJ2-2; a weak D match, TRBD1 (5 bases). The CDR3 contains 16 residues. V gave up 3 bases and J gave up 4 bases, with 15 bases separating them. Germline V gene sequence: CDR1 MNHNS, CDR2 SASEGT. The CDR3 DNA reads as TGTGCCAGCAGTGATACCCCGCAGGGTGGCACCGGGGAGCTGTTTTTT. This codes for CASSDTPQGGTGELFF.

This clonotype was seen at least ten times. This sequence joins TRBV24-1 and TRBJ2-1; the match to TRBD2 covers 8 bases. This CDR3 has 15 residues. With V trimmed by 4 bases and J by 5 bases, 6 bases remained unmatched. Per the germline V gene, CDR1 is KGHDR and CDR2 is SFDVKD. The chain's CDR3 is CATSDRGGLHNEQFF. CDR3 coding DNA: TGTGCCACCAGTGACCGGGGGGGGCTACACAATGAGCAGTTCTTC.

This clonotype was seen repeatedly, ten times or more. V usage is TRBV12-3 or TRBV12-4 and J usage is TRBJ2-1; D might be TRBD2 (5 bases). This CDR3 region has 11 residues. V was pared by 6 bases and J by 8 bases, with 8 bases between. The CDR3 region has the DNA TGTGCCAGCAGCTCCGGGGATGAGCAGTTCTTC. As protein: CASSSGDEQFF.

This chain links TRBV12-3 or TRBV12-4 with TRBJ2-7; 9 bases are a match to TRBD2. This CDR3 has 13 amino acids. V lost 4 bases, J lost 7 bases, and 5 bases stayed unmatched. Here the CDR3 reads CASSYGLAPEQYF. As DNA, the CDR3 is TGTGCCAGCAGTTACGGACTAGCGCCAGAGCAGTACTTC.

CDR3 sequence reads: CASSIQVSMTYEQYF. CDR3 bases: TGTGCCAGTAGTATCCAGGTCTCCATGACCTACGAGCAGTACTTC. J is TRBJ2-7 and V is TRBV19; D is unresolved. V lost 3 bases and J lost 2, with 14 bases in between. From germline, CDR1 is LNHDA and CDR2 SQIVND (reference sequence). This CDR3 comprises 15 residues.

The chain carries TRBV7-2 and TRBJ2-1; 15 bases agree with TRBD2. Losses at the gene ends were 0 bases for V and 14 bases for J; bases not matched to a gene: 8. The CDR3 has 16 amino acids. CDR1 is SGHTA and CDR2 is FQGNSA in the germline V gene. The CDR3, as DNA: TGTGCCAGCAGCTTAGCACCGGGACTAGCGGGGGGCCAGAAGTTCTTC. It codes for CASSLAPGLAGGQKFF.

As DNA, the CDR3 is TGTGCCACCAGTTCCACAGCCTTGGGGGGCTACACCTTC. It codes for CATSSTALGGYTF. The V gene is TRBV24-1, the J gene TRBJ1-2; D is ambiguous. Germline values: CDR1 KGHDR, CDR2 SFDVKD. Trimming left V 6 bases short and J 8 bases short, with 15 bases between. CDR3 length: 13 residues.

CDR3 sequence (DNA): TGCAGTGCTAGAGATTACGTGTCAGCTTCGACCGGGGAGCTGTTTTTT. Amino acid sequence: CSARDYVSASTGELFF. The V gene is TRBV20-1, the J gene TRBJ2-2; no clear D. V was cut by 0 bases and J by 5 bases, with 16 bases left in between. Germline V CDR1 and CDR2: DFQATT, SNEGSKA (reference sequence). This CDR3 is built from 16 residues.